This TCR beta chain was captured in a study of blood T cell repertoires in COVID-19. Study background: Nucleic acid was either cDNA or gDNA, and it came from T cells, B-cell-depleted T cells, or PBMCs.

Per the authors' pipeline: Counts of nucleated cells, estimated from reference gene primer amplification, were obtained. The protocol was immunoSEQ multiplex PCR, while the TCRdb copy is restricted to in-frame clones and leaves out a portion. The DNA was the basis for D and trimming; V, J and clone size are from that table. This table has under 200,000 clones, approximately 92% appearing once. The CDR3 has 15 amino acids. Trimming stripped 5 bases from V and 3 bases from J, with 13 bases between. Germline V gene data show CDR1 as LGHNA and CDR2 as YNFKEQ. This sequence originates from a man between 50 and 59 years old with acute or convalescent COVID-19. Sequencing was done on a sample of peripheral blood. This chain links TRBV4-2 with TRBJ1-4; possible D gene TRBD1, 6 bases. CDR3 amino acids: CASSKRGQPNEKLFF. The CDR3 nucleotides are TGTGCCAGCAGCAAGAGAGGACAGCCTAATGAAAAACTGTTTTTT.